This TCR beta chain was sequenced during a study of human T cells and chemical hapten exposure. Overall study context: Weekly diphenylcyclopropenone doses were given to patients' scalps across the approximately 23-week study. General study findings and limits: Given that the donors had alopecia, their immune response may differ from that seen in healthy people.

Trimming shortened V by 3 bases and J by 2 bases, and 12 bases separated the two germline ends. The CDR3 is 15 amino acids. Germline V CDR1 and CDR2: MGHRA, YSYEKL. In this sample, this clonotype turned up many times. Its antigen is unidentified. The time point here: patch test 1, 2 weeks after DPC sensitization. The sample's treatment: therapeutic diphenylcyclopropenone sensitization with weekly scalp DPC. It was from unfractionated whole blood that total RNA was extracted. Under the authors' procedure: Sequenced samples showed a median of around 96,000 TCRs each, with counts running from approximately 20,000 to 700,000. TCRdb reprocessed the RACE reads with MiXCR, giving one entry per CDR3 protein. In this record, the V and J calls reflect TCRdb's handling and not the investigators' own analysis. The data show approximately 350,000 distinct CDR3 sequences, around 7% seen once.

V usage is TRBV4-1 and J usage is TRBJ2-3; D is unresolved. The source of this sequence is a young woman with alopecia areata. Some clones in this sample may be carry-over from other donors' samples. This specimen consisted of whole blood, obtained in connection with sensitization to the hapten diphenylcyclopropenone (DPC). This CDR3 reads CASSQAGDNTDTQYF. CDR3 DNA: TGCGCCAGCAGCCAGGCAGGAGACAACACAGATACGCAGTATTTT.